This T cell receptor (beta chain) was identified in a study of shared clonotypes between healthy human individuals. CDR1 is MNHNS, CDR2 SASEGT, per germline. The CDR3 extends over 15 amino acids. V lost 4 bases and J lost 0, with 10 bases in between. The data were produced by immunoSEQ multiplex PCR, yet TCRdb's version contains in-frame clones alone and is incomplete. The profile shows around 720,000 clones, roughly 72% of them singletons. The sequencing sample was made of memory CD4+ T cells sorted from blood. The subset here: CD45RA-negative fraction. The chain joins TRBV6-1 to TRBJ1-5; tentative D call: TRBD1 (5 bases). The clonotype originates from a woman aged 30 to 39 in good health. The CDR3: CASSVQGNSNQPQHF. The CDR3 DNA follows: TGTGCCAGCAGTGTCCAGGGAAATAGCAATCAGCCCCAGCATTTT.